The clone carrying this TCR beta chain was counted a few times. The data were obtained in a study of T cells after yellow fever vaccination. TCRdb processed the 5' RACE reads anew with MiXCR; each CDR3 protein has one entry. This table has almost 600,000 distinct CDR3 sequences, about 13% appearing once. The V gene end was trimmed by 8 bases and the J gene end by 8 bases; junction bases not matched to a gene: 17. Germline V gene lookup returns CDR1 MNHNS and CDR2 SASEGT. This CDR3 comprises 16 residues. The specimen was PBMCs, collected on the day of the yellow fever booster vaccination. The TCR comes from a man between 25 and 39 years old who received the YFV17D yellow fever vaccine. The V gene is TRBV6-1, the J gene TRBJ1-4; TRBD1 matches at 7 bases. The CDR3 protein is CASSPEYDREGEKLFF. The CDR3 nucleotides read TGTGCCAGCTCACCTGAATACGACAGGGAAGGAGAAAAACTGTTTTTT.